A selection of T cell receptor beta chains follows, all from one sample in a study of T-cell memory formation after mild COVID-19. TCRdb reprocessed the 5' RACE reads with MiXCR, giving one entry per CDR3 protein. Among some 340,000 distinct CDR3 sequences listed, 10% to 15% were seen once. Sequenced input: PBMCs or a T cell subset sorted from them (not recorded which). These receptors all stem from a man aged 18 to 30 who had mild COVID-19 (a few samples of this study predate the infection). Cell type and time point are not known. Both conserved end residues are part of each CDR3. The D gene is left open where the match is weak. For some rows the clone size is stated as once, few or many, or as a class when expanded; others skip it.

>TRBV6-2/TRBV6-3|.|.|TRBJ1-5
CASSYSIWGGIGGNQPQHF
TGTGCCAGCAGTTACTCGATTTGGGGAGGGATAGGAGGCAATCAGCCCCAGCATTTT
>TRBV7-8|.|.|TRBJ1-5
CASSLRRQGIQPQHF
TGTGCCAGCAGCTTAAGACGCCAGGGGATTCAGCCCCAGCATTTT
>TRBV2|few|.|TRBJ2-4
CASSEFPPSAKNIQYF
TGTGCCAGCAGTGAGTTCCCCCCGAGCGCCAAAAACATTCAGTACTTC
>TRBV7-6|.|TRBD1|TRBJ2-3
CASSQGQNTDTQYF
TGTGCCAGCAGCCAGGGACAGAACACAGATACGCAGTATTTT
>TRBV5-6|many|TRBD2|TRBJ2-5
CASSLGRLAGIQETQYF
TGTGCCAGCAGCTTGGGCCGACTAGCGGGTATCCAAGAGACCCAGTACTTC
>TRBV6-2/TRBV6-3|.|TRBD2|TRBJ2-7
CASSYSTSDPYEQYF
TGTGCCAGCAGTTACTCGACTAGCGACCCCTACGAGCAGTACTTC
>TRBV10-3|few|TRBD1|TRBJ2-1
CALRTGGNEQFF
TGTGCCCTGAGGACAGGGGGCAATGAGCAGTTCTTC
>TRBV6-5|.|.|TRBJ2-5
CASSSRGVVETQYF
TGTGCCAGCAGTTCGAGAGGGGTAGTGGAGACCCAGTACTTC
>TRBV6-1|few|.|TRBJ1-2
CASSETKAFQFGAYGYTF
TGTGCCAGCAGTGAGACCAAGGCATTTCAGTTCGGTGCGTATGGCTACACCTTC
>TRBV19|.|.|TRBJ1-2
CASETWVNGYTF
TGTGCCAGTGAGACCTGGGTGAATGGCTACACCTTC
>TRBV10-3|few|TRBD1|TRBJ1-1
CAIRGTGPEAFF
TGTGCCATCAGGGGGACAGGGCCTGAAGCTTTCTTT
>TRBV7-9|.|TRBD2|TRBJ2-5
CASSLGGGYQETQYF
TGTGCCAGCAGCTTAGGCGGGGGGTACCAAGAGACCCAGTACTTC
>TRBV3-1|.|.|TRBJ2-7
CASSQLGRSSYEQYF
TGTGCCAGCAGCCAACTTGGGCGGAGCTCCTACGAGCAGTACTTC